Listed here are 14 T cell receptor beta chains from one sample, sequenced in a study of cytomegalovirus exposure and HLA in healthy donors. Assay: immunoSEQ multiplex PCR; the TCRdb copy retains only in-frame clones and omits some. The sample includes roughly 150,000 clones, 85% seen only once; the top ten take around 2.4%. Sequencing input: PBMCs. These receptors all stem from a man under 40 in good health and CMV-seropositive.

This clone has more than one count but fewer than ten. V usage is TRBV30 and J usage is TRBJ1-6; TRBD1 aligns across 8 bases. This CDR3 has 13 residues. After removal of 0 bases from V and 8 bases from J, the junction contained 0 bases not matched to a gene. Germline V gene lookup returns CDR1 GTSNPN and CDR2 SVGIG (reference sequence). The CDR3: CAWSVTGDSPLHF. In DNA, the CDR3 is TGTGCCTGGAGTGTGACAGGGGATTCACCCCTCCACTTT.

V gene TRBV4-1 combines with J gene TRBJ1-1; D perhaps matches TRBD1 (6 bases). With 3 bases removed from V and 1 base from J, the gap between germline ends came to 12 bases. Looked up from germline, CDR1 is MGHRA and CDR2 is YSYEKL. CDR3 length equals 15 residues. The CDR3, as DNA: TGCGCCAGCAGCCAGCGGACAGCACCGAACACTGAAGCTTTCTTT. Translating gives CASSQRTAPNTEAFF.

The rearrangement uses TRBV6-1 and TRBJ1-4; 8 bases fit TRBD1. Germline-derived CDR1 and CDR2 are MNHNS and SASEGT. Losses at the gene ends were 11 bases for V and 7 bases for J; bases not matched to a gene: 9. The CDR3 consists of 13 residues. CDR3 sequence reads: CAAHRGFLEKLFF. CDR3 coding DNA: TGTGCCGCCCACAGGGGGTTTCTTGAAAAACTGTTTTTT.

The sample holds one count of this clone. The chain employs TRBV6-1 and TRBJ2-3, with 8 bases aligning to TRBD2. V shed 1 base and J 2 bases; nucleotides not matched to a gene: 11. Germline V CDR1 and CDR2: MNHNS, SASEGT. The CDR3 totals 18 residues. The CDR3 DNA is TGTGCCAGCAGTGAAGAAAGGTCGGGGGGGCCTTACACAGATACGCAGTATTTT. Residues: CASSEERSGGPYTDTQYF.

The rearrangement links TRBV6-7 to TRBJ1-5, with unresolved D. TRBV6-7 is given ORF status, its function remaining uncertain. Trimming pared 8 bases from V and 2 bases from J, leaving 10 bases between. There are 13 residues in the CDR3. The CDR3 loop is CASGGIGNQPQHF. Written as DNA, the CDR3 is TGTGCCAGCGGAGGAATAGGCAATCAGCCCCAGCATTTT.

The genes are TRBV5-8 and TRBJ2-1; 7 nucleotides align to TRBD2. Trimming cost V 1 base and J 3 bases; bases outside gene matches: 7. Looked up from germline, CDR1 is SGHTS and CDR2 is YDEGEE. The CDR3 sequence is 16 residues long. The CDR3 DNA reads as TGTGCCAGCAGCTTGCGCTGGCTAGCGGACTACAATGAGCAGTTCTTC. Translating it yields CASSLRWLADYNEQFF. Full variable domain (remainder filled in from reference TRBV5-8 and TRBJ2-1): EAGVTQSPTHLIKTRGQQATLRCSPISGHTSVYWYQQALGLGLQFLLWYDEGEERNRGNFPPRFSGRQFPNYSSELNVNALELEDSALYLCASSLRWLADYNEQFFGPGTRLTVL.

The V and J genes are TRBV6-6 and TRBJ1-2, with D perhaps matching TRBD1 (5 bases). Germline-derived CDR1 and CDR2 are MNHNY and SVGAGI (reference sequence). V was pared by 0 bases and J by 4 bases, with 12 bases between. CDR3 size: 15 residues. Written as DNA, the CDR3 is TGTGCCAGCAGTTACTCGGAGGGGATTGCCTATGGCTACACCTTC. Protein: CASSYSEGIAYGYTF.

This rearrangement joins TRBV19 to TRBJ2-1; possibly TRBD2 for D (6 bases). Germline CDR1 reads LNHDA; CDR2 reads SQIVND (reference sequence). The CDR3 spans 16 residues. V dropped 8 bases and J dropped 2 bases, with 19 bases sitting between them. CDR3 sequence (DNA): TGTGCCAGTTCTCACCGGGAGTTTTTACCCTACAATGAGCAGTTCTTC. As protein: CASSHREFLPYNEQFF.

The V and J genes are TRBV5-6 and TRBJ2-7, with no clear D. This CDR3 has 12 amino acids. V shed 4 bases and J shed 2 bases, with 7 bases lying between them. Germline loops: CDR1 SGHDT, CDR2 YYEEEE. The CDR3 is CASSGPPYEQYF. The CDR3 DNA is TGTGCCAGCAGCGGGCCTCCCTACGAGCAGTACTTC.

The chain couples TRBV2 to TRBJ2-1, with TRBD2 matching over 15 bases. The CDR3 consists of 16 residues. The germline V gene has CDR1 SNHLY and CDR2 FYNNEI. V was clipped by 9 bases and J by 4 bases; unmatched bases: 7. This CDR3 reads CASHGLAGGEYNEQFF. CDR3 coding DNA: TGTGCCAGTCACGGACTAGCGGGGGGGGAGTACAATGAGCAGTTCTTC.

The CDR3 is CASSVSGGDSYNEQFF. In nucleotides, the CDR3 is TGTGCCAGCAGCGTTTCCGGGGGGGACTCCTACAATGAGCAGTTCTTC. This chain uses TRBV14 with TRBJ2-1; TRBD2 matches at 8 bases. V lost 5 bases, J lost 0 bases, and 6 bases stayed unmatched. Germline V lookup: CDR1 SGHDN, CDR2 FVKESK. The CDR3 is 16 residues long. The full variable domain, its missing parts supplied by reference TRBV14 and TRBJ2-1, is EAGVTQFPSHSVIEKGQTVTLRCDPISGHDNLYWYRRVMGKEIKFLLHFVKESKQDESGMPNNRFLAERTGGTYSTLKVQPAELEDSGVYFCASSVSGGDSYNEQFFGPGTRLTVL.

This clone has only one observation. V usage is TRBV11-3 and J usage is TRBJ2-2; possible D gene TRBD2, 5 bases. With 3 bases removed from V and 0 bases from J, the gap between germline ends came to 11 bases. This CDR3 has 16 amino acids. The germline CDR1 and CDR2 sequences are SGHNT and YENEEA. The CDR3 DNA reads TGTGCCAGCAGCTTTATGAGCGGCACGAACACCGGGGAGCTGTTTTTT. Translation: CASSFMSGTNTGELFF.

The chain is built from TRBV6-5 and TRBJ1-1; tentatively, D is TRBD1 (6 bases). From germline, CDR1 is MNHEY and CDR2 SVGAGI. V dropped 8 bases and J dropped 1 base, with 11 bases sitting between them. This CDR3 region has 13 residues. CDR3 bases: TGTGCCAGCGGGGGGGGCGCGAACACTGAAGCTTTCTTT. This codes for CASGGGANTEAFF.

The V call is TRBV18, the J call TRBJ2-7; 8 nucleotides agree with TRBD2. CDR1 and CDR2 from the germline V gene are KGHSH and LQKENI. This CDR3 contains 15 residues. V lost 0 bases, J lost 3 bases, and 4 bases stayed unmatched. CDR3 region: CASSPPGAGDYEQYF. The CDR3 DNA is TGTGCCAGCTCACCACCGGGAGCGGGGGACTACGAGCAGTACTTC. The full variable domain, completed using reference TRBV18 and TRBJ2-7, is NAGVMQNPRHLVRRRGQEARLRCSPMKGHSHVYWYRQLPEEGLKFMVYLQKENIIDESGMPKERFSAEFPKEGPSILRIQQVVRGDSAAYFCASSPPGAGDYEQYFGPGTRLTVT.